What follows are 4 T cell receptor beta chains derived from one specimen sequenced in a study of blood T cell repertoires in COVID-19. Clones were read by immunoSEQ multiplex PCR, and TCRdb kept only the in-frame ones, dropping some. The table includes hundreds of thousands of clones, roughly 87% detected once. The sample comprised PBMCs or T cells enriched from blood (not recorded which). All receptors derive from a woman in her thirties who had recovered from COVID-19.

The chain couples TRBV5-1 to TRBJ2-1; D not certain. Germline assignment: CDR1 SGHRS and CDR2 YFSETQ. The V end lost 4 bases, the J end lost 0 bases, and 14 bases lay between the germline ends. The CDR3 totals 16 residues. The chain's CDR3 is CASSNINRASYNEQFF. The CDR3 bases are TGCGCCAGCAGCAACATTAACCGTGCCTCCTACAATGAGCAGTTCTTC.

The V call is TRBV19, the J call TRBJ2-7; D gene uncertain. Per germline, CDR1 LNHDA and CDR2 SQIVND (reference sequence). Trimming pared 6 bases from V and 0 bases from J, leaving 12 bases between. The length of the CDR3 is 14 residues. The CDR3 loop is CASSRQISSYEQYF. The CDR3 bases are TGTGCCAGTAGCCGCCAGATTTCCTCCTACGAGCAGTACTTC.

The chain links TRBV6-6 to TRBJ2-1, with 8 bases identical to TRBD1. In germline, CDR1 is MNHNY, CDR2 SVGAGI (reference sequence). The junction had 11 bases not matched to a gene; V was cut back by 5 bases and J by 8 bases. The CDR3 is made up of 15 amino acids. The CDR3 DNA sequence: TGTGCCAGCAGTCCCCTGGACAGGGTTATCGATGAGCAGTTCTTC. Its protein product is CASSPLDRVIDEQFF.

The chain is built from TRBV27 and TRBJ2-7, with D maybe TRBD1 (6 bases). This CDR3 has 14 residues. With 5 bases removed from V and 6 bases from J, the gap between germline ends came to 17 bases. Germline V lookup: CDR1 MNHEY, CDR2 SMNVEV (reference sequence). This CDR3 reads CASSPGTGFAEQYF. CDR3 sequence (DNA): TGTGCCAGCAGTCCGGGCACAGGGTTTGCCGAGCAGTACTTC.